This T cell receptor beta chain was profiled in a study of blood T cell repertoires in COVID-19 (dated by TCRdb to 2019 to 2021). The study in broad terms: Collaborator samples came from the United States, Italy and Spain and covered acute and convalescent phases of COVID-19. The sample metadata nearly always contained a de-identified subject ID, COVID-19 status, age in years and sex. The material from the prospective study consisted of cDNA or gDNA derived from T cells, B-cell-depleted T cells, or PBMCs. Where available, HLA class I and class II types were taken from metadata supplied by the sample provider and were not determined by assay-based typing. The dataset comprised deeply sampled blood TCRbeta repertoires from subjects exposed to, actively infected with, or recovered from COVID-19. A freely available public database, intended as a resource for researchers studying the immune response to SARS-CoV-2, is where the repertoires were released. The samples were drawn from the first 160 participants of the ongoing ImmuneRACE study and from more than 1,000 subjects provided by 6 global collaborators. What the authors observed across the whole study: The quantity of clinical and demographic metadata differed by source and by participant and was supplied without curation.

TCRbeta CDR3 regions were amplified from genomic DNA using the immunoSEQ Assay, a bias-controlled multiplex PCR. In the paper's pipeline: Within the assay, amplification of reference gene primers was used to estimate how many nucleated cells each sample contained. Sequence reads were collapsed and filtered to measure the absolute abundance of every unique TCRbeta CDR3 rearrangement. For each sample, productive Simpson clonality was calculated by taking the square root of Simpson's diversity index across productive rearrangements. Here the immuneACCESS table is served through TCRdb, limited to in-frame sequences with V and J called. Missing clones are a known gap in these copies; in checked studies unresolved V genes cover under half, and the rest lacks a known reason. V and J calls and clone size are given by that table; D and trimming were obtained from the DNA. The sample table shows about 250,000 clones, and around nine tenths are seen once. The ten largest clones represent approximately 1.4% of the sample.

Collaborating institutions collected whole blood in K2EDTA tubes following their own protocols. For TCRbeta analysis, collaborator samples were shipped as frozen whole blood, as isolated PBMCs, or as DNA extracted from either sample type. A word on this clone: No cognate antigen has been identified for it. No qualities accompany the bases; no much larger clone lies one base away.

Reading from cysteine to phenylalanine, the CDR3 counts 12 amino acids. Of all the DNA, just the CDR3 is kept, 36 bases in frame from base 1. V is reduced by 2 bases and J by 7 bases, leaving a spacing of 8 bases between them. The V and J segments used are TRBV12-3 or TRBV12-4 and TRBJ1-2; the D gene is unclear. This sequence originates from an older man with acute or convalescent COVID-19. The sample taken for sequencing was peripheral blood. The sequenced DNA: TGTGCCAGCAGTTTAATGCGGGGTGGCTACACCTTC. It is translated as CASSLMRGGYTF.